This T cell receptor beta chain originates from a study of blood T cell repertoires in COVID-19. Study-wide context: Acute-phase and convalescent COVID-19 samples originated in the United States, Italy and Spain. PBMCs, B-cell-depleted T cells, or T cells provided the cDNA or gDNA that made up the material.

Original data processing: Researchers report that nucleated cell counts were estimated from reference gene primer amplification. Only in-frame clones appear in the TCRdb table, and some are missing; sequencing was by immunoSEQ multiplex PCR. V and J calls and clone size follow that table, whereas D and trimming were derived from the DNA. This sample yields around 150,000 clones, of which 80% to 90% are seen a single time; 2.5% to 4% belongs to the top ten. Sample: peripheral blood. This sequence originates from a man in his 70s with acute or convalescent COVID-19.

The chain's CDR3 is CASSSTSGRAGEQFF. The CDR3 coding sequence is TGTGCCAGCAGCAGTACTAGCGGGAGGGCCGGTGAGCAGTTCTTC. V and J are TRBV7-3 and TRBJ2-1; 13 nucleotides align to TRBD2. Unmatched junction bases numbered 7, after V lost 5 bases and J lost 9 bases. Germline-derived CDR1 and CDR2 are SGHTA and FQGTGA. There are 15 residues in the CDR3.